A selection of T cell receptor beta chains follows, all from one sample in a study of CD8 T cells in Susac syndrome. TCRdb reprocessed the immunoSEQ multiplex PCR reads via MiXCR and lists one record per CDR3 protein. The table lists some 160,000 distinct CDR3 sequences, around 90% of them singletons. Sequencing was done on a sample of CD4+ T cells from PBMCs. These receptors were collected from a human donor in good health. The CDR3 runs from the conserved cysteine through the conserved F or W. Each record gives: D gene, clone size, V gene, J gene, CDR3 DNA, CDR3 protein. A D gene is named only where the DNA matches it firmly. Clone size is stated in some rows and not others, as once, few, many or a class when expanded.

.	.	TRBV7-2	TRBJ2-5	TGTGCCAGCAGCTTTCAACTTTATACTGGGGACCAAGAGACCCAGTACTTC	CASSFQLYTGDQETQYF
.	few	TRBV9	TRBJ2-7	TGTGCCAGCAGCGTAGCGGCGGGACCCTCCTACGAGCAGTACTTC	CASSVAAGPSYEQYF
TRBD2	.	TRBV4-1	TRBJ2-3	TGCGCCAGCAGCCAAAGACTAGCGGGGTTTAGCACAGATACGCAGTATTTT	CASSQRLAGFSTDTQYF
.	.	TRBV20-1	TRBJ2-5	TGCAGTGCTCGACCCGGGCAGGAGACCCAGTACTTC	CSARPGQETQYF
TRBD1	.	TRBV7-9	TRBJ2-2	TGTGCCAGCAGCTTGACAGGGACGAACACCGGGGAGCTGTTTTTT	CASSLTGTNTGELFF
TRBD1	few	TRBV5-1	TRBJ2-7	TGCGCCAGCAGCCCAGGCGGGACAGGGGCCGAGCAGTACTTC	CASSPGGTGAEQYF
TRBD1	once	TRBV29-1	TRBJ1-2	TGCAGCGTAACAGGGGGCGGTAACTATGGCTACACCTTC	CSVTGGGNYGYTF
.	few	TRBV19	TRBJ2-7	TGTGCCAGTAGTCCTCAAAATTGGCCAGGGGACTCCTACGAGCAGTACTTC	CASSPQNWPGDSYEQYF
.	.	TRBV20-1	TRBJ2-5	TGCAGTGCTAGAGACCAAAAGTCCTGGGAGGAGACCCAGTACTTC	CSARDQKSWEETQYF
.	.	TRBV24-1	TRBJ2-3	TGTGCCACCAGTGATATCCCGGGACGGAGCACAGATACGCAGTATTTT	CATSDIPGRSTDTQYF
TRBD1	.	TRBV3-1	TRBJ2-7	TGTGCCAGCAGCCAATGGGGACAGGCATACGAGCAGTACTTC	CASSQWGQAYEQYF
TRBD1	.	TRBV20-1	TRBJ2-7	TGCAGTGCTAGAGATCCGAGGACAGGAGGCTACGAGCAGTACTTC	CSARDPRTGGYEQYF
.	.	TRBV27	TRBJ1-5	TGTGCCAGCAGTTATTCAGGGTACAATCAGCCCCAGCATTTT	CASSYSGYNQPQHF
TRBD2	.	TRBV28	TRBJ2-7	TGTGCCAGCGCTAGCTCCGGACACGACCCCCCGACGGGACTAGCGCCTCCCTCCTACGAGCAGTACTTC	CASASSGHDPPTGLAPPSYEQYF
TRBD1	.	TRBV2	TRBJ2-7	TGTGCCAGCAGGAACCGGGACAGGGGTTACGAGCAGTACTTC	CASRNRDRGYEQYF
TRBD2	once	TRBV9	TRBJ2-1	TGTGCCAGCAGCACCGCGGGGGGGCCTAGGGATGAGCAGTTCTTC	CASSTAGGPRDEQFF
TRBD1	.	TRBV6-1	TRBJ2-7	TGTGCCAGCAGCCCTAGGGGCCAGGGGGCGGACGAGCAGTACTTC	CASSPRGQGADEQYF
TRBD1	once	TRBV5-6	TRBJ2-3	TGTGCCAGCAGGCGGACAGGGGAGGCAGATACGCAGTATTTT	CASRRTGEADTQYF
.	.	TRBV7-2	TRBJ1-2	TGTGCCAGCAGGGCGGTTCAGGGGAATGGCTACACCTTC	CASRAVQGNGYTF
.	.	TRBV20-1	TRBJ1-1	TGCAGTGCCGGAGGGGGGACCATGAACACTGAAGCTTTCTTT	CSAGGGTMNTEAFF
.	.	TRBV5-4	TRBJ2-2	TGTGCCAGCAGCTTGGGGAGGGGGGTTAACACCGGGGAGCTGTTTTTT	CASSLGRGVNTGELFF
TRBD1	.	TRBV6-6	TRBJ1-5	TGTGCCAGCAGTTCGGACAGGGGGCTTTCTCAGCCCCAGCATTTT	CASSSDRGLSQPQHF
.	.	TRBV6-2/TRBV6-3	TRBJ1-1	TGTGCCAGCAGTTACTCGCCCGGACCCGCGACTGAAGCTTTCTTT	CASSYSPGPATEAFF
.	once	TRBV18	TRBJ2-3	TGTGCCAGCTCACCAAGGACAGACGCAGATACGCAGTATTTT	CASSPRTDADTQYF
TRBD1	.	TRBV20-1	TRBJ2-1	TGCAGTGCTACGAACCGGGACAGGGGGTACAATGAGCAGTTCTTC	CSATNRDRGYNEQFF
.	.	TRBV6-1	TRBJ1-1	TGTGCCAGCACCCCCGAATGGGGGAACACTGAAGCTTTCTTT	CASTPEWGNTEAFF
.	once	TRBV16	TRBJ1-5	TGTGCCAGCGCTGGGAGCAATCAGCCCCAGCATTTT	CASAGSNQPQHF
TRBD1	.	TRBV5-1	TRBJ1-1	TGCGCCAGCCAGGGACAGGGGAACACTGAAGCTTTCTTT	CASQGQGNTEAFF
.	once	TRBV6-5	TRBJ1-4	TGTGCCAGCAGCCAGGGAACAACTAATGAAAAACTGTTTTTT	CASSQGTTNEKLFF
TRBD1	.	TRBV28	TRBJ1-1	TGTGCCAGCAGAAGCCCCGGGACAGAGAACACTGAAGCTTTCTTT	CASRSPGTENTEAFF
.	.	TRBV7-9	TRBJ1-2	TGTGCCAGCAGTAGCACCTTTGGCTACACCTTC	CASSSTFGYTF
.	.	TRBV6-5	TRBJ1-1	TGTGCCAGCAGTAAAGAGGGGCTAGGCACTGAAGCTTTCTTT	CASSKEGLGTEAFF
TRBD1	.	TRBV3-1	TRBJ2-4	TGTGCCAGCAGCCAAGCCGACAGGGAAAACATTCAGTACTTC	CASSQADRENIQYF
.	.	TRBV9	TRBJ2-3	TGTGCCAGCAGCGTCGGGGGGCGCCGTGCTAGCACAGATACGCAGTATTTT	CASSVGGRRASTDTQYF
.	.	TRBV6-5	TRBJ1-1	TGTGCCAGCAGTTACGCGGAAATTCCCCGAGCTTTCTTT	CASSYAEIPRAFF
TRBD2	.	TRBV7-8	TRBJ2-5	TGTGCCAGCAGCTTAGTTACTAGCGGGGGGGCAAAGACCCAGTACTTC	CASSLVTSGGAKTQYF
.	.	TRBV5-1	TRBJ1-1	TGCGCCAGCAGATTTGATACGAACACTGAAGCTTTCTTT	CASRFDTNTEAFF
TRBD1	.	TRBV6-5	TRBJ1-2	TGTGCCAGCAGTTCCGGACAGGGATCGGACTATGGCTACACCTTC	CASSSGQGSDYGYTF
.	.	TRBV5-1	TRBJ1-1	TGCGCCAGCAGCGGGACCTCAGCGAGTGAAGCTTTCTTT	CASSGTSASEAFF
.	.	TRBV7-9	TRBJ2-1	TGTGCCAGCAGCTTACTTAGGAGGGGGAATGAGCAGTTCTTC	CASSLLRRGNEQFF
.	.	TRBV29-1	TRBJ1-1	TGCAGCTCCCAGAACACTGAAGCTTTCTTT	CSSQNTEAFF
.	.	TRBV7-9	TRBJ1-6	TGTGCCAGCAGCCCCCGACAGAGCTCCTATAATTCACCCCTCCACTTT	CASSPRQSSYNSPLHF
.	.	TRBV2	TRBJ2-1	TGTGCCAGCAAGCAGCAGGGCGTGTACAATGAGCAGTTCTTC	CASKQQGVYNEQFF
TRBD2	once	TRBV5-4	TRBJ2-5	TGTGCCAGCAGCCGGGGGACTAGCGCCCACCAAGAGACCCAGTACTTC	CASSRGTSAHQETQYF
.	.	TRBV20-1	TRBJ2-6	TGCAGTGCTAGGGACAGAGTCAGGACTGGGGCCAACGTCCTGACTTTC	CSARDRVRTGANVLTF
.	.	TRBV7-9	TRBJ2-3	TGTGCCAGCAGCTTAGCAGGGCCAGATACGCAGTATTTT	CASSLAGPDTQYF
.	.	TRBV2	TRBJ1-1	TGTGCCAGCAGTGACCGACCCGGAGGGAACACTGAAGCTTTCTTT	CASSDRPGGNTEAFF
.	.	TRBV5-1	TRBJ2-7	TGCGCCAGCAGCTTGGTCCGCAGGGACTCCTACGAGCAGTACTTC	CASSLVRRDSYEQYF
TRBD2	.	TRBV18	TRBJ2-1	TGTGCCAGCTCACCACAAGAAGGACTAGCGGGACCCAACAATGAGCAGTTCTTC	CASSPQEGLAGPNNEQFF
TRBD1	.	TRBV30	TRBJ1-1	TGTGCCTGGGATAGACAGGGGAAGTCTGAAGCTTTCTTT	CAWDRQGKSEAFF
.	.	TRBV5-4	TRBJ2-3	TGTGCCAGCAGCTACCGGGACCACACAGATACGCAGTATTTT	CASSYRDHTDTQYF
TRBD1	.	TRBV10-3	TRBJ1-2	TGTGCCATCAGAAGCGGACAGGGCGATGGCTACACCTTC	CAIRSGQGDGYTF
.	.	TRBV30	TRBJ2-2	TGTGCCTGGAGTGTACTGAGCCTCGCGAACACCGGGGAGCTGTTTTTT	CAWSVLSLANTGELFF
TRBD1	.	TRBV18	TRBJ2-7	TGTGCCAGCTCACCCTCGACAGGGGACTACGAGCAGTACTTC	CASSPSTGDYEQYF
TRBD1	.	TRBV28	TRBJ2-4	TGTGCCAGCAGGCAATGGACAGGGGAAAACATTCAGTACTTC	CASRQWTGENIQYF
.	.	TRBV20-1	TRBJ1-2	TGCAGTGCTAGAGAAAGATCGGCGGCGGAGGACTATGGCTACACCTTC	CSARERSAAEDYGYTF